This T cell receptor (beta chain) derives from a study of cytomegalovirus exposure and HLA in healthy donors. Overall study context: Of all 360 or so donors who were genotyped, about 80% belonged to the Caucasian-associated ancestry cluster.

Findings of the study overall: On later analysis, the bulk of CMV-associated TCR beta chains appeared to be HLA-restricted. Overall, around 160 TCR beta chains were annotated as cytomegalovirus-associated.

Germline V CDR1 and CDR2: SGHDT, YYEEEE. The CDR3 covers 16 residues. J gave up 7 bases and V 5 bases, and 10 bases lay outside the gene matches. For this clone: Its antigen is as yet unknown.

13 Jbeta primers and 60 Vbeta primers were used for the PCR. Some clones are missing from TCRdb's copy, which holds only in-frame ones; the method was immunoSEQ multiplex PCR. The sample has about 55,000 clones; roughly 70% are singletons. This TCR derives from a man between 40 and 49 years old in good health and CMV-seropositive. This chain links TRBV5-6 with TRBJ1-6; TRBD1 agrees at 9 bases. Sequencing input: PBMCs. The CDR3: CASSYDPGTGNSPLHF. In DNA form, the CDR3 reads TGTGCCAGCAGTTATGATCCCGGGACAGGGAATTCACCCCTCCACTTT.